A single T cell receptor beta chain is shown here with its context. TCRdb keeps only in-frame clones here, not all; method: immunoSEQ multiplex PCR. The sample has around 250,000 clones; 60% to 75% are singletons. The entry originates in a study of cytotoxic CD8 clonotypes in ibrutinib-treated CLL. Study-wide background: With a range of 6 to 36, the median treatment time before response samples were taken was roughly twelve months.

Trimming removed 0 bases from V and 4 bases from J; junction bases left unmatched: 10. Germline V gene lookup returns CDR1 SGDLS and CDR2 YYNGEE. The CDR3 consists of 18 residues. The starting material was PBMCs, obtained after 24 months of ibrutinib treatment. V gene TRBV9 combines with J gene TRBJ2-3; TRBD2 matches 11 bases. This TCR came from a human donor with chronic lymphocytic leukemia. The CDR3 is CASSVGLSGRAKPDTQYF. DNA of the CDR3: TGTGCCAGCAGCGTAGGCCTTAGCGGGAGGGCCAAGCCAGATACGCAGTATTTT.